These 9 T cell receptor beta chains came from one sample sequenced in a study of blood T cell repertoires in COVID-19. Sequencing used immunoSEQ multiplex PCR; TCRdb keeps in-frame clones, though not all of them. The sample shows tens of thousands of clones, 70% to 90% of them seen only once. The specimen was peripheral blood. The receptors were gathered from a human donor with acute or convalescent COVID-19. The donor label of this sample is uncertain.

This clone was detected only once. The chain uses TRBV10-3 and TRBJ1-1, with 8 bases matching TRBD1. Germline V gene sequence: CDR1 ENHRY, CDR2 SYGVKD. The CDR3 has 14 residues. Germline trimming cut 0 bases from V and 8 bases from J; bases unmatched to any gene: 5. This CDR3 is CAISESESGGEAFF. For the CDR3, the DNA is TGTGCCATCAGTGAGTCGGAGTCAGGGGGCGAAGCTTTCTTT.

The chain joins TRBV7-2 to TRBJ1-1, with 8 bases that match TRBD1. J lost 3 bases, V lost 5 bases, and 8 bases had no gene match. CDR3 length: 15 residues. Germline V gives CDR1 SGHTA, CDR2 FQGNSA. The CDR3 protein is CASSPGQGGDTEAFF. The DNA for the CDR3 is TGTGCCAGCAGCCCAGGACAGGGCGGGGACACTGAAGCTTTCTTT. The full variable domain, completed using reference TRBV7-2 and TRBJ1-1, is GAGVSQSPSNKVTEKGKDVELRCDPISGHTALYWYRQSLGQGLEFLIYFQGNSAPDKSGLPSDRFSAERTGGSVSTLTIQRTQQEDSAVYLCASSPGQGGDTEAFFGQGTRLTVV.

The chain is built from TRBV5-1 and TRBJ2-7; D not certain. Trimming cost V 4 bases and J 5 bases, with 13 bases left between them. Germline CDR1 SGHRS, CDR2 YFSETQ. The CDR3 totals 13 residues. The CDR3 spells CASSRGNADEQYF. Written as DNA, the CDR3 is TGCGCCAGCAGCCGCGGAAACGCCGACGAGCAGTACTTC. The whole variable domain, remainder taken from reference TRBV5-1 and TRBJ2-7, is KAGVTQTPRYLIKTRGQQVTLSCSPISGHRSVSWYQQTPGQGLQFLFEYFSETQRNKGNFPGRFSGRQFSNSRSEMNVSTLELGDSALYLCASSRGNADEQYFGPGTRLTVT.

J is TRBJ2-3 and V is TRBV6-2 or TRBV6-3; 10 bases align to TRBD2. Germline trimming cut 0 bases from V and 3 bases from J; bases unmatched to any gene: 9. Germline loops: CDR1 MNHEY, CDR2 SVGEGT. There are 18 residues in the CDR3. DNA of the CDR3: TGTGCCAGCAGTTACTCGAGAGGGCTAGCGGGGGCTACAGATACGCAGTATTTT. It translates to CASSYSRGLAGATDTQYF.

The chain is built from TRBV28 and TRBJ2-7; D uncertain. The V end lost 10 bases, the J end lost 4 bases, and 8 bases lay between the germline ends. The CDR3 consists of 10 residues. Germline lookup yields CDR1 MDHEN and CDR2 SYDVKM. CDR3 residues: CATLMYEQYF. The CDR3 bases are TGTGCCACCCTAATGTACGAGCAGTACTTC.

This clone was seen just once. The chain links TRBV5-6 to TRBJ2-7, with 11 bases fitting TRBD1. Germline trimming cut 4 bases from V and 4 bases from J; bases unmatched to any gene: 4. This CDR3 spans 14 amino acids. Germline V lookup: CDR1 SGHDT, CDR2 YYEEEE. This CDR3 reads CASSPDRGLYEQYF. The CDR3 nucleotides are TGTGCCAGCAGCCCGGACAGGGGGCTGTACGAGCAGTACTTC.

The gene calls are TRBV18 and TRBJ2-3, with D possibly matching TRBD1 (6 bases). Germline V gene lookup returns CDR1 KGHSH and CDR2 LQKENI. The V end was cut by 0 bases, the J end by 3 bases, with 13 bases between. The CDR3 loop spans 16 amino acids. DNA for the CDR3: TGTGCCAGCTCACCACCAAATGACAGGACTACAGATACGCAGTATTTT. Protein product: CASSPPNDRTTDTQYF.

This chain uses TRBV10-2 with TRBJ1-1; a possible D gene is TRBD1 (6 bases). Trimming took 6 bases from V and 3 from J, leaving 8 bases between them. CDR1 and CDR2 from the germline V gene are WSHSY and SAAADI. CDR3 length equals 12 residues. The CDR3 spells CASSYRDTEAFF. The CDR3 coding sequence is TGCGCCAGCAGCTACAGGGACACTGAAGCTTTCTTT.

This chain joins TRBV6-5 and TRBJ1-2, with 8 bases that match TRBD1. From germline, CDR1 is MNHEY and CDR2 SVGAGI. This CDR3 comprises 13 residues. Losses at the gene ends were 5 bases for V and 8 bases for J; bases not matched to a gene: 7. The CDR3 region is CASSLQGAGGYTF. The DNA for the CDR3 is TGTGCCAGCAGTCTTCAGGGGGCGGGAGGCTACACCTTC.